The 24 T cell receptor beta chains in this list originate from one sample, sequenced in a study of blood T cell repertoires in COVID-19. The protocol was immunoSEQ multiplex PCR, while the TCRdb copy is restricted to in-frame clones and leaves out a portion. The sample has under 200,000 clones, 86% seen once; the top ten hold around 6.6%. Sequenced material: peripheral blood. The receptors come from a man aged 50-60 years with active or convalescent COVID-19.

V usage is TRBV7-3 and J usage is TRBJ2-1, with 9 nucleotides matching TRBD2. This CDR3 is 21 amino acids long. V trimming: 1 base; J trimming: 9 bases; junction bases outside the gene matches: 25. The germline gives CDR1 SGHTA, CDR2 FQGTGA. CDR3: CASSLRLLLAGAPSRTAEQFF. The DNA for the CDR3 is TGTGCCAGCAGCTTAAGGTTACTATTAGCGGGAGCCCCCTCAAGGACCGCTGAGCAGTTCTTC. Using reference TRBV7-3 and TRBJ2-1 for the parts outside the CDR3, the full variable domain is GAGVSQTPSNKVTEKGKYVELRCDPISGHTALYWYRQSLGQGPEFLIYFQGTGAADDSGLPNDRFFAVRPEGSVSTLKIQRTERGDSAVYLCASSLRLLLAGAPSRTAEQFFGPGTRLTVL.

A few counts support this clone. The rearrangement links TRBV11-1 to TRBJ1-2; TRBD1 agrees at 9 bases. Germline V gene lookup returns CDR1 SGHAT and CDR2 FQDESV (reference sequence). Trimming took 4 bases from V and 5 from J; bases not matched to a gene: 11. This CDR3 spans 16 amino acids. DNA for the CDR3: TGTGCCAGCAGCTCAACGTCCCGGACAGGGGTGTATGGCTACACCTTC. Translated: CASSSTSRTGVYGYTF.

V gene TRBV27 combines with J gene TRBJ1-2; 9 bases fit TRBD1. The junction had 5 bases not matched to a gene; V was cut back by 4 bases and J by 8 bases. The CDR3 is 13 residues long. Germline CDR1 is MNHEY and CDR2 is SMNVEV (reference sequence). The CDR3 nucleotides read TGTGCCAGCAGTTACGGACAGGGGTGGGGCTACACCTTC. It codes for CASSYGQGWGYTF.

This chain links TRBV25-1 with TRBJ1-2; D might be TRBD1 (6 bases). Germline values: CDR1 MGHDK, CDR2 SYGVNS. Trimming took 3 bases from V and 6 from J, leaving 11 bases between them. The CDR3 extends over 13 amino acids. CDR3 nucleotides: TGTGCCAGCAGTGACAGGGGAGCGCATGGCTACACCTTC. Protein product: CASSDRGAHGYTF.

The chain links TRBV7-3 to TRBJ2-3; TRBD1 might be the D (7 bases). Germline CDR1 is SGHTA and CDR2 is FQGTGA. This CDR3 is built from 15 residues. The germline V and J ends were trimmed by 5 bases and 1 base, with 13 bases remaining between them. The CDR3 sequence: CASSPQGGGTDTQYF. As DNA, the CDR3 is TGTGCCAGCAGCCCGCAGGGGGGCGGCACAGATACGCAGTATTTT.

This chain uses TRBV7-9 with TRBJ2-1; TRBD2 matches at 13 bases. J was trimmed by 6 bases and V by 5 bases; bases with no gene match: 10. The CDR3 is made up of 17 amino acids. Per germline, CDR1 SEHNR and CDR2 FQNEAQ (reference sequence). Here the CDR3 reads CASSKTGLAGRPNEQFF. The CDR3, as DNA: TGTGCCAGCAGCAAGACGGGACTAGCGGGGAGACCCAATGAGCAGTTCTTC.

The chain recombines TRBV7-9 with TRBJ1-2; D ambiguous. Germline CDR1 is SEHNR and CDR2 is FQNEAQ (reference sequence). V lost 3 bases and J lost 6, with 11 bases in between. The CDR3 length is 13 residues. For the CDR3, the DNA is TGTGCCAGCAGCTTCTCCCCCCAGGATGGCTACACCTTC. Translation: CASSFSPQDGYTF.

The genes are TRBV5-4 and TRBJ2-7, with D possibly matching TRBD2 (6 bases). CDR1 and CDR2 from the germline V gene are SGHNT and YYREEE (reference sequence). V was trimmed by 0 bases and J by 2 bases, leaving 15 bases between them. This CDR3 contains 16 residues. The CDR3 DNA reads TGTGCCAGCAGCTTGGGGGGGACTCTCGAGGCCTACGAGCAGTACTTC. Residues: CASSLGGTLEAYEQYF.

V is TRBV2 and J is TRBJ2-2; D may be TRBD1 (5 bases). With 7 bases removed from V and 0 bases from J, the gap between germline ends came to 6 bases. The germline V gene has CDR1 SNHLY and CDR2 FYNNEI. The CDR3 consists of 13 residues. The CDR3 region is CASTQANTGELFF. For the CDR3, the DNA is TGTGCCAGCACACAGGCGAACACCGGGGAGCTGTTTTTT.

The CDR3 loop is CASSRNRQGQPQHF. The DNA for the CDR3 is TGTGCCAGCAGTCGAAACAGACAGGGACAGCCCCAGCATTTT. The chain employs TRBV28 and TRBJ1-5; TRBD1 matches at 7 bases. CDR1 and CDR2 from the germline V gene are MDHEN and SYDVKM. V lost 5 bases to trimming and J lost 7 bases; unmatched junction nucleotides: 8. There are 14 residues in the CDR3.

V usage is TRBV15 and J usage is TRBJ2-2, with D possibly being TRBD2 (6 bases). CDR1 and CDR2 (germline): LNHNV, YYDKDF (reference sequence). The V and J ends lost 5 bases and 5 bases respectively, with 21 bases between them. The CDR3 spans 17 residues. CDR3 region: CATSVWTTMPGTGELFF. The DNA for the CDR3 is TGTGCCACCAGCGTTTGGACTACTATGCCAGGGACCGGGGAGCTGTTTTTT.

V gene TRBV7-2 combines with J gene TRBJ2-1, with a possible D match to TRBD1 (5 bases). Germline V lookup: CDR1 SGHTA, CDR2 FQGNSA. Deletions cut 1 base from V and 1 base from J, with 5 bases between. This CDR3 has 14 amino acids. CDR3 DNA sequence: TGTGCCAGCAGCTTAGGACAGTCCTACAATGAGCAGTTCTTC. It codes for CASSLGQSYNEQFF.

The CDR3 DNA reads TGTGCCAGCAGTCGGGTAGGGGGCGACTATGGCTACACCTTC. It codes for CASSRVGGDYGYTF. This chain links TRBV6-5 with TRBJ1-2, with TRBD1 identical over 7 bases. V shed 5 bases and J 3 bases; nucleotides not matched to a gene: 6. CDR3 size: 14 residues. Per germline, CDR1 MNHEY and CDR2 SVGAGI.

This clone was picked up one time. The chain uses TRBV12-3 or TRBV12-4 and TRBJ1-2; 8 bases line up with TRBD1. The V gene end was trimmed by 3 bases and the J gene end by 8 bases; junction bases not matched to a gene: 5. The CDR3 spans 13 residues. CDR3 region: CASSFHRGYGYTF. Written as DNA, the CDR3 is TGTGCCAGCAGTTTTCACAGGGGGTACGGCTACACCTTC.

The J gene is TRBJ1-2, the V gene TRBV18; 7 bases agree with TRBD1. Germline V gene lookup returns CDR1 KGHSH and CDR2 LQKENI. The CDR3 totals 14 residues. The V gene end was trimmed by 5 bases and the J gene end by 4 bases; junction bases not matched to a gene: 7. CDR3 DNA: TGTGCCAGCTCATCGACACAGGGGATCTATGGCTACACCTTC. This sequence encodes CASSSTQGIYGYTF.

The V call is TRBV7-2, the J call TRBJ2-7, with 8 bases identical to TRBD2. Trimming at V came to 2 bases and at J to 5 bases, leaving 8 bases not matched to a gene. Germline values: CDR1 SGHTA, CDR2 FQGNSA. The CDR3 consists of 15 residues. The CDR3: CASSLNGRASNEQYF. CDR3 bases: TGTGCCAGCAGCTTAAACGGGAGGGCCTCGAACGAGCAGTACTTC.

This rearrangement joins TRBV30 to TRBJ2-5; TRBD2 is a possible D gene (5 bases). The CDR3 has 15 amino acids. Looked up from germline, CDR1 is GTSNPN and CDR2 is SVGIG (reference sequence). Trimming took off 5 bases at V and 1 base at J, with 17 bases between the two ends. The CDR3 bases are TGTGCCTGGGCAGGTCCCTTCGGAGGCCAAGAGACCCAGTACTTC. This translates into CAWAGPFGGQETQYF.

This clone was detected many times. The gene calls are TRBV11-2 and TRBJ2-1, with TRBD2 identical over 8 bases. The CDR3 length is 17 residues. The ends lost 3 bases at V and 4 bases at J; junction bases unmatched: 11. Germline CDR1 and CDR2: SGHAT and FQNNGV. The CDR3 spells CASSLGAGGGRYNEQFF. The CDR3 nucleotides read TGTGCCAGCAGCTTGGGGGCGGGCGGGGGGCGGTACAATGAGCAGTTCTTC.

The genes are TRBV7-9 and TRBJ2-2; D uncertain. Germline V gene data show CDR1 as SEHNR and CDR2 as FQNEAQ (reference sequence). CDR3 size: 15 residues. Deletions cut 2 bases from V and 6 bases from J, with 13 bases between. CDR3 protein: CASSLSSGFSGELFF. In DNA form, the CDR3 reads TGTGCCAGCAGCTTATCTTCGGGTTTCTCCGGGGAGCTGTTTTTT. Full variable domain (outside the CDR3, taken from reference TRBV7-9 and TRBJ2-2): DTGVSQNPRHKITKRGQNVTFRCDPISEHNRLYWYRQTLGQGPEFLTYFQNEAQLEKSRLLSDRFSAERPKGSFSTLEIQRTEQGDSAMYLCASSLSSGFSGELFFGEGSRLTVL.

The rearrangement uses TRBV18 and TRBJ2-7, with a weak D call TRBD1 (6 bases). Per germline, CDR1 KGHSH and CDR2 LQKENI. The CDR3 contains 14 residues. V shed 3 bases and J shed 2 bases, with 11 bases lying between them. CDR3 sequence (DNA): TGTGCCAGCTCACCGGTCAGGGGAACCTACGAGCAGTACTTC. Translating gives CASSPVRGTYEQYF.

This clone was recorded only once. CDR3 in DNA: TGTGCCAGCAGTAGGGGCGTCGCCACAGATACGCAGTATTTT. This sequence encodes CASSRGVATDTQYF. The chain links TRBV6-5 to TRBJ2-3; maybe TRBD1 (5 bases). V was cut by 5 bases and J by 2 bases, with 11 bases left in between. This CDR3 contains 14 residues. Looked up from germline, CDR1 is MNHEY and CDR2 is SVGAGI.

This sequence joins TRBV27 and TRBJ2-7; no firm D call. This CDR3 region has 14 residues. In germline, CDR1 is MNHEY, CDR2 SMNVEV (reference sequence). V was trimmed by 6 bases and J by 0 bases, leaving 12 bases between them. The CDR3 loop is CASSPRYSSYEQYF. The CDR3 DNA follows: TGTGCCAGCAGCCCCAGGTATAGCTCCTACGAGCAGTACTTC.

This chain joins TRBV10-3 and TRBJ1-1; 8 bases match TRBD1. Per germline, CDR1 ENHRY and CDR2 SYGVKD. V shed 6 bases, J shed 0 bases, and the junction held 3 bases outside the gene matches. The CDR3 sequence is 14 residues long. The CDR3 reads CAIRATGVNTEAFF. The CDR3 nucleotides read TGTGCCATCAGGGCGACAGGGGTGAACACTGAAGCTTTCTTT.

The chain combines TRBV7-2 with TRBJ2-7; 7 nucleotides match TRBD1. With V trimmed by 6 bases and J by 1 base, 9 bases remained unmatched. The CDR3 covers 15 residues. Germline V gene data show CDR1 as SGHTA and CDR2 as FQGNSA. The CDR3 spells CASSTTTGLSYEQYF. The CDR3 DNA reads TGTGCCAGCAGTACAACGACAGGGCTATCCTACGAGCAGTACTTC.